This entry features one TCR beta chain sequence. Its target is not known. The sample is drawn from a study of OX40 agonist ivuxolimab in advanced cancers. About the study: Ivuxolimab is an agonistic anti-OX40 (CD134) antibody, and patients were treated with it. Patients received ivuxolimab, an intravenous treatment, every 2 weeks at 0.01 to 10 mg/kg. Partial responses occurred in three patients (one hepatocellular carcinoma, two cutaneous melanoma). The study, taken as a whole, reports: Near-lowest levels of clonal expansion characterized partial responders at 0.1-3.0 mg/kg.

Generated by immunoSEQ multiplex PCR, the TCRdb table keeps only in-frame clones and is missing some. The table records approximately 90,000 clones, around nine tenths of them present only once. The source was CD4+ or CD8+ T cells sorted from blood, collected in a trial of the OX40 agonist ivuxolimab. This TCR was recovered from an adult with an advanced solid tumor such as melanoma, head and neck, liver or kidney cancer.

For the CDR3, the DNA is TGTGCCACCAGCCGGGACAGGGGGTCCTACGAGCAGTACTTC. As protein: CATSRDRGSYEQYF. This rearrangement joins TRBV15 to TRBJ2-7; 11 bases line up with TRBD1. The CDR3 has 14 residues. Germline V lookup: CDR1 LNHNV, CDR2 YYDKDF (reference sequence). V lost 5 bases, J lost 1 base, and 1 base stayed unmatched.